Below are 5 T cell receptor beta chains sequenced from a single sample in a study of OX40 agonist ivuxolimab in advanced cancers. TCRdb's copy holds only in-frame clones and misses some; the assay was immunoSEQ multiplex PCR. This table holds some 80,000 clones, 94% found once. This specimen was CD4+ or CD8+ T cells sorted from blood, taken in a trial of the OX40 agonist ivuxolimab. These receptor sequences come from an adult with an advanced solid tumor such as melanoma, head and neck, liver or kidney cancer.

The chain combines TRBV9 with TRBJ2-7; 8 bases agree with TRBD2. Trimming cost V 3 bases and J 0 bases; bases outside gene matches: 5. CDR1 and CDR2 (germline): SGDLS, YYNGEE. The CDR3 length is 15 residues. CDR3 coding DNA: TGTGCCAGCAGCGCCGGACTAGCCAGCTCCTACGAGCAGTACTTC. Translation gives CASSAGLASSYEQYF.

V and J are TRBV5-6 and TRBJ2-1; D is uncertain. The V gene lost 4 bases and the J gene lost 6 bases, with 8 bases spanning the gap. Germline assignment: CDR1 SGHDT and CDR2 YYEEEE. The length of the CDR3 is 12 residues. CDR3 in amino acids: CASSHLSNEQFF. CDR3 nucleotides: TGTGCCAGCAGCCACCTGTCCAATGAGCAGTTCTTC.

The rearrangement links TRBV19 to TRBJ2-7; no clear D gene. From germline, CDR1 is LNHDA and CDR2 SQIVND (reference sequence). Trimming cost V 5 bases and J 1 base, with 18 bases left between them. CDR3 length: 16 amino acids. DNA for the CDR3: TGTGCCAGTAGTCCCGCGGACGGATCTATTTCCTACGAGCAGTACTTC. Translated, it gives CASSPADGSISYEQYF.

The V gene is TRBV27, the J gene TRBJ1-1, with 8 bases aligning to TRBD1. Trimming removed 7 bases from V and 5 bases from J; junction bases left unmatched: 15. Germline V gives CDR1 MNHEY, CDR2 SMNVEV (reference sequence). There are 16 residues in the CDR3. CDR3 coding DNA: TGTGCCAGCACCCATCTAACCAGGACAGGGAAAACTGAAGCTTTCTTT. This sequence encodes CASTHLTRTGKTEAFF.

There are a few counts of this clone. CDR3 bases: TGCGCCAGCAGCTCCTTCGGGGGTGGAACTGAAGCTTTCTTT. It yields the protein CASSSFGGGTEAFF. The rearrangement joins TRBV4-1 to TRBJ1-1; D may be TRBD1 (5 bases). The germline V gene encodes CDR1 MGHRA and CDR2 YSYEKL. CDR3 size: 14 residues. V was pared by 5 bases and J by 5 bases, with 15 bases between.